What follows describes a single TCR beta chain. This record belongs to a study of cytomegalovirus exposure and HLA in healthy donors. Vbeta (60) and Jbeta (13) primers were used in the PCR. Sequenced by immunoSEQ multiplex PCR; TCRdb stores in-frame clones only, minus some. The table lists under 200,000 clones, approximately 80% of them singletons. The CDR3 totals 15 residues. The germline gives CDR1 MDHEN, CDR2 SYDVKM. Germline trimming cut 6 bases from V and 5 bases from J; bases unmatched to any gene: 11. The sample was PBMCs. This receptor was taken from a woman in her fifties or sixties in good health and CMV-seronegative. This chain connects TRBV28 to TRBJ2-5; 8 bases match TRBD2. CDR3 sequence reads: CASSTPGGAGETQYF. The DNA for the CDR3 is TGTGCCAGCAGCACACCCGGGGGGGCGGGGGAGACCCAGTACTTC. The full variable domain, in which reference TRBV28 and TRBJ2-5 provide the parts outside the CDR3, is DVKVTQSSRYLVKRTGEKVFLECVQDMDHENMFWYRQDPGLGLRLIYFSYDVKMKEKGDIPEGYSVSREKKERFSLILESASTNQTSMYLCASSTPGGAGETQYFGPGTRLLVL.